This TCR beta chain was identified in a study of T cells in localized non-small cell lung cancer. Study conclusions and caveats: A median of about 52 clones ranked among the top 100 in tumor appeared in adjacent lung. The study found T cell clonality highest in uninvolved adjacent lung, above tumor. Higher adjacent-lung clonality was associated with shorter survival.

A note on this clone: Antigen specificity is unknown.

Trimming took 3 bases from V and 8 from J; bases not matched to a gene: 3. Germline values: CDR1 SGHRS, CDR2 YFSETQ. This CDR3 spans 13 amino acids. The repertoire was sequenced with immunoSEQ multiplex PCR; TCRdb's copy has only in-frame clones and lacks some. The sample includes tens of thousands of clones, approximately 87% seen only once; the top ten take approximately 6%. The chain has TRBV5-1 and TRBJ2-1; 9 nucleotides agree with TRBD2. Sequences were derived from PBMCs, sampled before any cancer treatment. The TCR originated in a man aged 35 to 69 with stage II lung adenocarcinoma. The CDR3 DNA follows: TGCGCCAGCAGCTCGTTAGCGGGAGATGAGCAGTTCTTC. It is translated as CASSSLAGDEQFF.